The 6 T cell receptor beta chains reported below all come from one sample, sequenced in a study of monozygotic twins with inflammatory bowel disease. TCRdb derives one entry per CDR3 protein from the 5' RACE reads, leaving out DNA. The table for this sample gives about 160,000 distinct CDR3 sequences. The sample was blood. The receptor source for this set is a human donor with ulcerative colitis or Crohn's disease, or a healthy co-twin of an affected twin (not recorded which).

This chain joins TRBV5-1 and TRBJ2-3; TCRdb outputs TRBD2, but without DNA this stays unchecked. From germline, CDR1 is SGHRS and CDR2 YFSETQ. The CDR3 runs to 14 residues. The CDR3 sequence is CASSTGGPADTQYF. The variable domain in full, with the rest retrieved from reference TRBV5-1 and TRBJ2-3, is KAGVTQTPRYLIKTRGQQVTLSCSPISGHRSVSWYQQTPGQGLQFLFEYFSETQRNKGNFPGRFSGRQFSNSRSEMNVSTLELGDSALYLCASSTGGPADTQYFGPGTRLTVL.

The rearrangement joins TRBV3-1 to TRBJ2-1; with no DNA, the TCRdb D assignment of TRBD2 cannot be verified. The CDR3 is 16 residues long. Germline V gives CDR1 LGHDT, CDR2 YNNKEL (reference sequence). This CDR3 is CASSHPGTSGNHEQFF.

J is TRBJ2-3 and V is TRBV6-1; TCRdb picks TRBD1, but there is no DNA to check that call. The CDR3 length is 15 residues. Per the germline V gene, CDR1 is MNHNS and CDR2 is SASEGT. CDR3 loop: CASKTGTAFTDTQYF.

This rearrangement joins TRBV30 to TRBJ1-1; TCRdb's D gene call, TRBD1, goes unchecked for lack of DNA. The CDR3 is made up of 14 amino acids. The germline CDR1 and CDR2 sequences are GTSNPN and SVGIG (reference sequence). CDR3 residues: CAWSVLFGQSEAFF.

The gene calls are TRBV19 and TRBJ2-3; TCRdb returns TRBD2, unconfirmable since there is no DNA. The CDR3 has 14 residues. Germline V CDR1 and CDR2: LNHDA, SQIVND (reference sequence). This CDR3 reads CASSGGLGSDTQYF.

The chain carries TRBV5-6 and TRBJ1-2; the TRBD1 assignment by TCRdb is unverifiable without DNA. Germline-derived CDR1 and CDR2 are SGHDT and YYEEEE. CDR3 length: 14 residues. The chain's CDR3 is CASSRDRNLYGYTF. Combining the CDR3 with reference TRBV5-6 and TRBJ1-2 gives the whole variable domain DAGVTQSPTHLIKTRGQQVTLRCSPKSGHDTVSWYQQALGQGPQFIFQYYEEEERQRGNFPDRFSGHQFPNYSSELNVNALLLGDSALYLCASSRDRNLYGYTFGSGTRLTVV.